The 32 T cell receptor beta chains below were found in one sample sequenced in a study of T-cell reconstitution after alpha-beta-depleted transplantation in children. A library of TCRbeta sequences, prepared with unique molecular identifiers, was generated. In TCRdb, the PCR reads were re-called with MiXCR into one record per CDR3 protein. Altogether hundreds of thousands of distinct CDR3 sequences are present, more than 9% being singletons, with the ten largest covering 2% to 2.5%. Material: PBMCs, obtained before TCRalphabeta/CD19-depleted stem cell transplant. These receptors all stem from a child aged 2-15 years with inherited bone marrow failure, due to receive a stem cell transplant.

This clonotype has ten or more counts. The chain combines TRBV4-3 with TRBJ2-2, with D possibly being TRBD1 (5 bases). This CDR3 has 16 amino acids. Trimming stripped 1 base from V and 3 bases from J, with 12 bases between. Germline-derived CDR1 and CDR2 are LGHNA and YSLEER. CDR3 sequence: CASSQGVRRDTGELFF. Here the CDR3 DNA reads TGCGCCAGCAGCCAAGGGGTCCGCAGGGACACCGGGGAGCTGTTTTTT.

Points on this clonotype: Given a much more abundant clone one base away, this may be a read error. This chain uses TRBV20-1 with TRBJ1-5; D is possibly TRBD1 (5 bases). The CDR3 contains 14 residues. Trimming removed 2 bases at V and 9 bases at J, with 17 bases between. The germline V gene encodes CDR1 DFQATT and CDR2 SNEGSKA (reference sequence). The CDR3 DNA is TGCAGTGCTAGATTCCCGGGGACCCAGTGGCCCCAGCATTTT. It is translated as CSARFPGTQWPQHF.

This clonotype was observed a single time. The CDR3 coding sequence is TGTGCCAGTAGTATTACCGGAGCGGGATTGGTCACCGGGGAGCTGTTTTTT. Its translation is CASSITGAGLVTGELFF. The genes are TRBV19 and TRBJ2-2; 7 bases map to TRBD2. V dropped 3 bases and J dropped 4; count of bases not matched to a gene: 11. The germline CDR1 and CDR2 sequences are LNHDA and SQIVND (reference sequence). CDR3 length equals 17 residues. The full variable domain, its missing parts supplied by reference TRBV19 and TRBJ2-2, is DGGITQSPKYLFRKEGQNVTLSCEQNLNHDAMYWYRQDPGQGLRLIYYSQIVNDFQKGDIAEGYSVSREKKESFPLTVTSAQKNPTAFYLCASSITGAGLVTGELFFGEGSRLTVL.

Comment on this clonotype: This could be a read error, since a much larger clone is one nucleotide away. The chain joins TRBV10-3 to TRBJ2-7, with D possibly being TRBD1 or TRBD2 (5 bases each). CDR3 length: 14 amino acids. Germline assignment: CDR1 ENHRY and CDR2 SYGVKD. The CDR3 sequence is CAISESGAFVEQNF. The CDR3 DNA reads TGTGCCATCAGTGAGTCCGGGGCATTTGTAGAGCAGAACTTC.

This clonotype was found many times. V gene TRBV7-8 combines with J gene TRBJ1-3, with unresolved D. The CDR3 covers 15 residues. CDR1 is SGHVS and CDR2 is FQNEAQ in the germline V gene. V was clipped by 0 bases and J by 7 bases, with 13 bases between them. The CDR3 protein is CASSLARGKPNTIYF. The CDR3 region has the DNA TGTGCCAGCAGCTTAGCGCGAGGGAAACCTAACACCATATATTTT.

In this sample, this clonotype turned up a few times. The V call is TRBV19, the J call TRBJ2-1; D possibly corresponds to TRBD2 (6 bases). In germline, CDR1 is LNHDA, CDR2 SQIVND (reference sequence). This CDR3 is 14 amino acids long. Trimming pared 7 bases from V and 2 bases from J, leaving 12 bases between. The CDR3 protein is CASTIGGAYNEQFF. In DNA form, the CDR3 reads TGTGCCAGTACTATCGGAGGGGCCTACAATGAGCAGTTCTTC.

The J gene is TRBJ2-1, the V gene TRBV20-1, with D possibly being TRBD1 (5 bases). Trimming pared 0 bases from V and 9 bases from J, leaving 15 bases between. CDR3 size: 14 residues. The germline CDR1 and CDR2 sequences are DFQATT and SNEGSKA (reference sequence). The CDR3 reads CSARDGATHPEQFF. CDR3 bases: TGCAGTGCTAGAGATGGGGCGACTCACCCTGAGCAGTTCTTC.

The sample holds many counts of this clonotype. The chain links TRBV4-3 to TRBJ2-1; maybe TRBD1 (7 bases). This CDR3 region has 14 residues. V gave up 2 bases and J gave up 13 bases, with 18 bases separating them. From germline, CDR1 is LGHNA and CDR2 YSLEER. CDR3 nucleotides: TGCGCCAGCAGCCAACCAGGGGGGTGGTCCGGCCAGTTCTTC. As protein: CASSQPGGWSGQFF.

This chain links TRBV9 with TRBJ2-5; 9 bases align to TRBD2. The CDR3 is made up of 15 amino acids. Germline values: CDR1 SGDLS, CDR2 YYNGEE. The V and J ends lost 2 bases and 5 bases, in that order; junction bases with no gene match: 7. The CDR3 nucleotides read TGTGCCAGCAGCGTCGGCCTAGCGGGATTGGAGACCCAGTACTTC. It translates to CASSVGLAGLETQYF.

This clonotype was observed many times. The chain links TRBV20-1 to TRBJ2-7; either TRBD1 or TRBD2 may fit D (5 bases each). Germline-derived CDR1 and CDR2 are DFQATT and SNEGSKA (reference sequence). This CDR3 region has 17 residues. Trimming removed 0 bases at V and 6 bases at J, with 24 bases between. The CDR3 region is CSARDPGRGRSRLEQYF. The CDR3 DNA follows: TGCAGTGCTAGAGATCCGGGGCGCGGGCGGTCTAGGCTCGAGCAGTACTTC.

This clonotype was observed at least ten times. V usage is TRBV27 and J usage is TRBJ1-5; TRBD1 matches at 7 bases. V dropped 6 bases and J dropped 0; count of bases not matched to a gene: 5. Germline loops: CDR1 MNHEY, CDR2 SMNVEV (reference sequence). CDR3 length equals 15 residues. The CDR3 region has the DNA TGTGCCAGCAGCGGGACAGTAAATAGCAATCAGCCCCAGCATTTT. Amino acids: CASSGTVNSNQPQHF.

A note on this clonotype: Being one base from a much bigger clone, this may be a read error. The genes are TRBV20-1 and TRBJ1-2; 7 bases line up with TRBD1. This CDR3 has 12 residues. Germline CDR1 DFQATT, CDR2 SNEGSKA (reference sequence). CDR3 sequence (DNA): TGCAGTGCTTCCCGGACAGGCTATGGCTACAACTTC. It is translated as CSASRTGYGYNF.

This chain joins TRBV20-1 and TRBJ2-1, with 7 bases that match TRBD2. The length of the CDR3 is 15 residues. Per germline, CDR1 DFQATT and CDR2 SNEGSKA (reference sequence). The junction had 13 bases not matched to a gene; V was cut back by 7 bases and J by 4 bases. CDR3 residues: CSVLAWEGDYNEQFF. CDR3 sequence (DNA): TGCAGTGTGCTAGCGTGGGAGGGTGATTACAATGAGCAGTTCTTC.

This clonotype was picked up many times. The chain couples TRBV7-6 to TRBJ2-3; D is ambiguous. Germline V gene lookup returns CDR1 SGHVS and CDR2 FNYEAQ. CDR3 length: 13 residues. The V end lost 2 bases, the J end lost 1 base, and 4 bases lay between the germline ends. As DNA, the CDR3 is TGTGCCAGCAGCTTACCCGGCACAGATACGCAGTATTTT. Translated: CASSLPGTDTQYF. Drawing the rest from reference TRBV7-6 and TRBJ2-3, the complete variable domain is GAGVSQSPRYKVTKRGQDVALRCDPISGHVSLYWYRQALGQGPEFLTYFNYEAQQDKSGLPNDRFSAERPEGSISTLTIQRTEQRDSAMYRCASSLPGTDTQYFGPGTRLTVL.

Many counts were recorded for this clonotype. CDR3 sequence: CSTRDFTDTQYF. CDR3 sequence (DNA): TGCAGCACCCGGGATTTCACAGATACGCAGTATTTT. V is TRBV20-1 and J is TRBJ2-3, with a tentative D call TRBD2 (5 bases). From germline, CDR1 is DFQATT and CDR2 SNEGSKA (reference sequence). The CDR3 length is 12 residues.

This clonotype was observed many times. The chain joins TRBV28 to TRBJ2-7; 8 positions agree with TRBD2. V was pared by 5 bases and J by 4 bases, with 13 bases of the junction left unmatched. CDR1 MDHEN and CDR2 SYDVKM come from the germline V gene. There are 16 residues in the CDR3. CDR3 sequence (DNA): TGTGCCAGCAGTCCCACCCCCCGGGAGGGCCTTTACGAGCAGTACTTC. It codes for CASSPTPREGLYEQYF.

This clonotype was seen at least ten times. The chain recombines TRBV12-3 or TRBV12-4 with TRBJ2-2; D may match TRBD1 or TRBD2 (7 bases each). This CDR3 has 13 amino acids. Trimming removed 11 bases at V and 2 bases at J, with 12 bases between. CDR3 in DNA: TGTGCCGGGGAGGGGGCTAACACCGGGGAGCTGTTTTTT. This codes for CAGEGANTGELFF.

Concerning this clonotype itself: A much more abundant neighbour one base away suggests this may be a read error. The chain is built from TRBV11-1 and TRBJ2-1; TRBD2 might be the D (6 bases). The length of the CDR3 is 21 residues. V was trimmed by 7 bases and J by 3 bases, leaving 34 bases between them. Per the germline V gene, CDR1 is SGHAT and CDR2 is FQDESV (reference sequence). CDR3 residues: CASINLILVMRDLAFYNEQFF. CDR3 bases: TGTGCCAGCATCAACCTGATTTTAGTCATGCGCGACCTAGCGTTCTACAATGAGCAGTTCTTC.

The chain is built from TRBV30 and TRBJ2-1, with 12 nucleotides matching TRBD2. CDR1 is GTSNPN, CDR2 SVGIG, per germline (reference sequence). The CDR3 runs 16 residues. V shed 3 bases, J shed 6 bases, and the junction held 9 bases outside the gene matches. The DNA of the CDR3 is TGTGCCTGGAGACCCCAGCTAGCGGGAGGGCCCAATGAGCAGTTCTTC. Encoded protein: CAWRPQLAGGPNEQFF.

Many counts were recorded for this clonotype. The chain employs TRBV5-1 and TRBJ2-2; D is possibly TRBD2 (5 bases). Germline V gene sequence: CDR1 SGHRS, CDR2 YFSETQ. CDR3 length equals 15 residues. The ends were cut back, 1 base at V and 6 bases at J, with 13 bases in the middle. The DNA of the CDR3 is TGCGCCAGCAGCTTGCGGGCTAGCTCTTCCGGGGAGCTGTTTTTT. Translating gives CASSLRASSSGELFF.

The J gene is TRBJ1-4, the V gene TRBV18; D uncertain. From germline, CDR1 is KGHSH and CDR2 LQKENI. The V end lost 2 bases, the J end lost 7 bases, and 11 bases lay between the germline ends. The CDR3 contains 14 residues. As DNA, the CDR3 is TGTGCCAGCTCACCAAGGAACGGAGGTGAAAAACTGTTTTTT. Translated, it gives CASSPRNGGEKLFF.

The table lists this clonotype with a few counts. The chain has TRBV7-2 and TRBJ2-2; 9 positions agree with TRBD1. The CDR3 sequence is 16 residues long. V lost 5 bases to trimming and J lost 4 bases; unmatched junction nucleotides: 8. Germline assignment: CDR1 SGHTA and CDR2 FQGNSA. For the CDR3, the DNA is TGTGCCAGCAGCCGTAGGACAGGGGACGGCACCGGGGAGCTGTTTTTT. As protein: CASSRRTGDGTGELFF.

This clonotype was observed many times. The chain links TRBV18 to TRBJ2-1; D not certain. Germline CDR1 reads KGHSH; CDR2 reads LQKENI. V was shortened by 3 bases and J by 8 bases, with 11 bases between the two germline ends. The CDR3 has 13 residues. CDR3 amino acids: CASSPYLGDEQFF. In DNA form, the CDR3 reads TGTGCCAGCTCACCCTATCTCGGTGATGAGCAGTTCTTC.

Remarks on this clonotype: Just one base apart from a much larger clone, this may be a read error. The chain carries TRBV4-3 and TRBJ1-4; 7 bases fit TRBD1. Germline CDR1 LGHNA, CDR2 YSLEER. With V trimmed by 1 base and J by 3 bases, 8 bases remained unmatched. The CDR3 totals 17 residues. As DNA, the CDR3 is TGCGCCAGCAGCCAAGGACAGGGAACTGCAGCTAATGAAAAACTGTTTTTT. Encoded protein: CASSQGQGTAANEKLFF.

In this sample, this clonotype turned up many times. The chain uses TRBV7-2 and TRBJ2-3; the D gene is possibly TRBD2 (7 bases). Germline V gives CDR1 SGHTA, CDR2 FQGNSA. The CDR3 contains 18 residues. V shed 3 bases and J shed 2 bases, with 21 bases lying between them. The CDR3 loop reads CASSFGTLGGGHTDTQYF. In DNA, the CDR3 is TGTGCCAGCAGCTTCGGGACCCTAGGGGGAGGGCACACAGATACGCAGTATTTT.

The V gene is TRBV12-3 or TRBV12-4, the J gene TRBJ2-3, with D perhaps matching TRBD1 or TRBD2 (6 bases each). There are 16 residues in the CDR3. V was trimmed by 6 bases and J by 2 bases, leaving 18 bases between them. The CDR3 loop reads CASSPRGPKVTDTQYF. The CDR3 region has the DNA TGTGCCAGCAGCCCCCGGGGGCCAAAGGTCACAGATACGCAGTATTTT.

J is TRBJ2-2 and V is TRBV24-1; D is unclear. The CDR3 totals 14 residues. Germline CDR1 is KGHDR and CDR2 is SFDVKD. Here the CDR3 DNA reads TGTGGCGCCTGTGATTTGCCAGGAACCGGGGAGCTGTTTTTT. This codes for CGACDLPGTGELFF.

This clonotype was observed many times. The CDR3 is CSARGVSGRGDEQFF. The CDR3 region has the DNA TGCAGTGCTAGGGGGGTTAGCGGGAGGGGAGATGAGCAGTTCTTC. V gene TRBV20-1 combines with J gene TRBJ2-1; TRBD2 matches at 11 bases. Germline V gene data show CDR1 as DFQATT and CDR2 as SNEGSKA (reference sequence). The V segment lost 3 bases and the J segment 8 bases; nucleotides outside the gene matches: 9. The CDR3 length is 15 residues.

In its sample, this clonotype was seen a few times. The chain couples TRBV19 to TRBJ2-1, with 9 bases identical to TRBD2. The germline V gene has CDR1 LNHDA and CDR2 SQIVND (reference sequence). Trimming removed 3 bases from V and 10 bases from J; junction bases left unmatched: 7. This CDR3 contains 14 residues. CDR3 residues: CASSIGPSGAEQFF. CDR3 DNA sequence: TGTGCCAGTAGTATTGGGCCTAGCGGGGCCGAGCAGTTCTTC.

There are many counts of this clonotype. CDR3 sequence: CASSGTQTRGEQYF. CDR3 nucleotide sequence: TGTGCCAGCAGCGGAACCCAGACTAGGGGGGAGCAGTACTTC. V is TRBV9 and J is TRBJ2-7; D could derive from TRBD1 or TRBD2 (6 bases each). Germline CDR1 and CDR2: SGDLS and YYNGEE. V lost 3 bases, J lost 7 bases, and 17 bases lay in between. There are 14 residues in the CDR3.

In its sample, this clonotype was seen many times. This rearrangement joins TRBV10-3 to TRBJ2-6; D not resolved. The CDR3 contains 14 residues. V was pared by 6 bases and J by 0 bases, with 6 bases between. The V gene's germline CDR1 is ENHRY and CDR2 SYGVKD. The CDR3 DNA is TGTGCCATCAGCCCAAGCTCTGGGGCCAACGTCCTGACTTTC. This translates into CAISPSSGANVLTF.

This clonotype was counted at least ten times. This chain uses TRBV29-1 with TRBJ2-3, with 9 bases aligning to TRBD2. This CDR3 region has 16 residues. The V gene's germline CDR1 is SQVTM and CDR2 ANQGSEA. V lost 0 bases, J lost 2 bases, and 6 bases stayed unmatched. The CDR3 region is CSVEEWAGGPTDTQYF. The CDR3 DNA follows: TGCAGCGTTGAAGAATGGGCGGGAGGGCCCACAGATACGCAGTATTTT.